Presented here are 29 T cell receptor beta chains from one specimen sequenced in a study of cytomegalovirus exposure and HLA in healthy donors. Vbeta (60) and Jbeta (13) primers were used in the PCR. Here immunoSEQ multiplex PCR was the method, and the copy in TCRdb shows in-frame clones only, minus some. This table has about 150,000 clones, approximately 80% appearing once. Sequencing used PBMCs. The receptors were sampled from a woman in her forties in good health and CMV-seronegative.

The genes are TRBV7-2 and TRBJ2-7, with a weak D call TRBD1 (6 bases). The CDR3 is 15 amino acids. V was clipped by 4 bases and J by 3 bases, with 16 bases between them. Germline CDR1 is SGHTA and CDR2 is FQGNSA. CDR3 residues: CASSSVDRNLYEQYF. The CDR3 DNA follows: TGTGCCAGCAGCTCAGTGGACAGAAACCTCTACGAGCAGTACTTC.

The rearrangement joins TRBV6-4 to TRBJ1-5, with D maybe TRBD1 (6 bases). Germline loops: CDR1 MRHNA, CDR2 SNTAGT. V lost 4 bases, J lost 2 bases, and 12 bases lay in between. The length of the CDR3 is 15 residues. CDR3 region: CASSVEGGGNQPQHF. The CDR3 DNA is TGTGCCAGCAGTGTAGAAGGGGGGGGCAATCAGCCCCAGCATTTT.

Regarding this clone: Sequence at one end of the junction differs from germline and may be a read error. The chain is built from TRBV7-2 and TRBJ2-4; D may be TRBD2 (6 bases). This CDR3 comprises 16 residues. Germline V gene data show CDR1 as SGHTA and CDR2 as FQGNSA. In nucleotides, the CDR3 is TGTGCCAGCAGCGCGACTAGTACAGACGCGGGAAACAGTCAGTACTTC. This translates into CASSATSTDAGNSQYF. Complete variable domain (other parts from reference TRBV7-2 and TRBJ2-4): GAGVSQSPSNKVTEKGKDVELRCDPISGHTALYWYRQSLGQGLEFLIYFQGNSAPDKSGLPSDRFSAERTGGSVSTLTIQRTQQEDSAVYLCASSATSTDAGNSQYFGAGTRLSVL.

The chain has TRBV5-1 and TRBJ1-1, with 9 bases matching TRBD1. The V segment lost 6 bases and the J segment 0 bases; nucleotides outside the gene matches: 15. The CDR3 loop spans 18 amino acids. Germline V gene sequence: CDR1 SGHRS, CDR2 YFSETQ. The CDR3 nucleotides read TGCGCCAGCATACCCCGGGACAGGGAAGAAGGGGTGAACACTGAAGCTTTCTTT. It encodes CASIPRDREEGVNTEAFF.

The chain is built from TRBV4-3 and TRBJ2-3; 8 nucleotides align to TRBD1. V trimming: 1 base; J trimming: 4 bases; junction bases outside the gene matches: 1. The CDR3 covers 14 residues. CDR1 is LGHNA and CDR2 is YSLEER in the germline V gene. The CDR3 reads CASSQGTGPDTQYF. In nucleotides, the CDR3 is TGCGCCAGCAGCCAAGGGACAGGGCCAGATACGCAGTATTTT.

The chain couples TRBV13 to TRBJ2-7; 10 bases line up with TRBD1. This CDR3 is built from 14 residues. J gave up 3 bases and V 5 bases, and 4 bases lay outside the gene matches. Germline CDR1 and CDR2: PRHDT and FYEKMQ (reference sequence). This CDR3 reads CASSLRTGGYEQYF. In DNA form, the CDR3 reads TGTGCCAGCAGCCTAAGGACAGGGGGCTACGAGCAGTACTTC.

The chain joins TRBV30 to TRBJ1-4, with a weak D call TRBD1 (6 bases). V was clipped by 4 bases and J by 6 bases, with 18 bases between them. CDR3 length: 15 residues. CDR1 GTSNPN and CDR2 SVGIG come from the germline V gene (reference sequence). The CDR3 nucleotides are TGTGCCTGGAATGATTTGGGGGCAGCATATGAAAAACTGTTTTTT. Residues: CAWNDLGAAYEKLFF.

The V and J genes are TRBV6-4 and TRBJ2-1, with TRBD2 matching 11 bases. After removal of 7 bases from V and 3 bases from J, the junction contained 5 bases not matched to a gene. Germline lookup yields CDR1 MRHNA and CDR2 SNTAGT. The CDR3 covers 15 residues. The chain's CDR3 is CASIPTSGDYNEQFF. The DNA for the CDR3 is TGTGCCAGCATTCCGACTAGCGGGGACTACAATGAGCAGTTCTTC.

The CDR3 region has the DNA TGTGCCAGCAGCTCCACGGAGACAGTTCGGTACGAGCAGTACTTC. Protein: CASSSTETVRYEQYF. The rearrangement joins TRBV7-9 to TRBJ2-7; D is possibly TRBD1 (5 bases). Germline lookup yields CDR1 SEHNR and CDR2 FQNEAQ (reference sequence). V shed 4 bases and J shed 4 bases, with 17 bases lying between them. The CDR3 covers 15 residues.

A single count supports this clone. CDR3 protein: CASSLEGGMRDEQFF. The DNA for the CDR3 is TGTGCCAGCAGCTTGGAAGGGGGTATGAGAGATGAGCAGTTCTTC. This chain joins TRBV7-8 and TRBJ2-1; TRBD1 might be the D (6 bases). Trimming took 3 bases from V and 8 from J, leaving 17 bases between them. CDR3 length equals 15 residues. The V gene's germline CDR1 is SGHVS and CDR2 FQNEAQ.

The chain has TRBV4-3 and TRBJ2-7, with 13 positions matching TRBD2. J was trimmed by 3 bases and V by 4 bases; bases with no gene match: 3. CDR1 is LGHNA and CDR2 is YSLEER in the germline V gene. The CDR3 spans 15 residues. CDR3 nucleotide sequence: TGCGCCAGCAGCCTAGGACTAGCGGGGGTCTACGAGCAGTACTTC. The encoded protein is CASSLGLAGVYEQYF.

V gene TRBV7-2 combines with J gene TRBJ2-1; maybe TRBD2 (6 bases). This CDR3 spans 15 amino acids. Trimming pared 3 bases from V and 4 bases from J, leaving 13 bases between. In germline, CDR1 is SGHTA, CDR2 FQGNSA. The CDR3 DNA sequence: TGTGCCAGCAGCTTGGAGACTAGTGGGTACAATGAGCAGTTCTTC. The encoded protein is CASSLETSGYNEQFF.

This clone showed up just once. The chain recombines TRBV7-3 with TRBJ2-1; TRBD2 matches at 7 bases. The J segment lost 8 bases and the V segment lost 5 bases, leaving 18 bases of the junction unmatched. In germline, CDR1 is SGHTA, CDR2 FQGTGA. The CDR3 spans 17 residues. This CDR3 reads CASSRPQLAQNLDEQFF. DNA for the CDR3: TGTGCCAGCAGCCGCCCCCAACTAGCGCAAAATTTGGATGAGCAGTTCTTC.

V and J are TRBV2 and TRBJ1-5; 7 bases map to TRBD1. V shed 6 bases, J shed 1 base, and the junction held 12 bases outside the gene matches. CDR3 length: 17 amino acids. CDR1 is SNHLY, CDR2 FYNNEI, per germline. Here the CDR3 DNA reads TGTGCCAGCAGGAAGGGGGCTAGTATTCGGAGCAATCAGCCCCAGCATTTT. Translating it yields CASRKGASIRSNQPQHF.

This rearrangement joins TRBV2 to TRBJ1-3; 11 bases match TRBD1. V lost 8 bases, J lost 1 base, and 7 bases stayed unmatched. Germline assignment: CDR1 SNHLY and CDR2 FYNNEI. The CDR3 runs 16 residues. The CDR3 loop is CASARDRGRSGNTIYF. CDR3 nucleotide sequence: TGTGCCAGCGCCCGGGACAGGGGGAGGTCTGGAAACACCATATATTTT. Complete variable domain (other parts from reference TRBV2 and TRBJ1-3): EPEVTQTPSHQVTQMGQEVILRCVPISNHLYFYWYRQILGQKVEFLVSFYNNEISEKSEIFDDQFSVERPDGSNFTLKIRSTKLEDSAMYFCASARDRGRSGNTIYFGEGSWLTVV.

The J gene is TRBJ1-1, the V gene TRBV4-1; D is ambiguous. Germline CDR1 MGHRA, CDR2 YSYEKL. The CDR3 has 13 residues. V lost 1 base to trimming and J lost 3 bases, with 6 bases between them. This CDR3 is CASSQGRDTEAFF. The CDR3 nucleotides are TGCGCCAGCAGCCAAGGACGGGACACTGAAGCTTTCTTT.

CDR3 coding DNA: TGTGCCAGCAGCCGGCGCGACACTAGCACAGATACGCAGTATTTT. Translation gives CASSRRDTSTDTQYF. The rearrangement uses TRBV7-2 and TRBJ2-3; D is unresolved. The ends were cut back, 5 bases at V and 0 bases at J, with 12 bases in the middle. This CDR3 region has 15 residues. CDR1 and CDR2 (germline): SGHTA, FQGNSA.

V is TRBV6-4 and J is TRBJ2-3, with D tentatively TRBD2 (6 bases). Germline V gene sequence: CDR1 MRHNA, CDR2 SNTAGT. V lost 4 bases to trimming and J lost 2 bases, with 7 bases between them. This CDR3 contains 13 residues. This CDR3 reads CASSASDTDTQYF. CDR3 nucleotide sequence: TGTGCCAGCAGTGCTAGCGACACAGATACGCAGTATTTT.

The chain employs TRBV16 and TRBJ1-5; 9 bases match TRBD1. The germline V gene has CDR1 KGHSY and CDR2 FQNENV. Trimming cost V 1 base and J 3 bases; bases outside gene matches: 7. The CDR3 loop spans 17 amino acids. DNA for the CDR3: TGTGCCAGCAGCCAATTGGCGGGACAGGGACCCAATCAGCCCCAGCATTTT. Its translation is CASSQLAGQGPNQPQHF.

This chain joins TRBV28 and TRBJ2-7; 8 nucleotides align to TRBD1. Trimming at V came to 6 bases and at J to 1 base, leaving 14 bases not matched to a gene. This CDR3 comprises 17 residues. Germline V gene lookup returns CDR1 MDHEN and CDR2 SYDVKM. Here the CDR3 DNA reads TGTGCCAGCAGAGCGGACAGGGCAAGCGGCACGTCCTACGAGCAGTACTTC. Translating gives CASRADRASGTSYEQYF.

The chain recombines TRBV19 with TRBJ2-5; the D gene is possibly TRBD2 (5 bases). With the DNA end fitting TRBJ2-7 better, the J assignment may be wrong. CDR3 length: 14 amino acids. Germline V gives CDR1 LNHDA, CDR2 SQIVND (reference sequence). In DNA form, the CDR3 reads TGTGCCAGTAGTTTTAGGAGCGGCTCCTACGAGCAGTACTTC. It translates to CASSFRSGSYEQYF.

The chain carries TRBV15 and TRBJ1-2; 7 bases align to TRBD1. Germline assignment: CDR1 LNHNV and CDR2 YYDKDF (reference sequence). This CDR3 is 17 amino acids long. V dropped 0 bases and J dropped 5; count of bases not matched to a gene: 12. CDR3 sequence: CATSRDRGGQLGYGYTF. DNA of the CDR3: TGTGCCACCAGCAGAGATCGAGGGGGCCAGCTGGGGTATGGCTACACCTTC. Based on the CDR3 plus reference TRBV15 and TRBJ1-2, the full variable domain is DAMVIQNPRYQVTQFGKPVTLSCSQTLNHNVMYWYQQKSSQAPKLLFHYYDKDFNNEADTPDNFQSRRPNTSFCFLDIRSPGLGDTAMYLCATSRDRGGQLGYGYTFGSGTRLTVV.

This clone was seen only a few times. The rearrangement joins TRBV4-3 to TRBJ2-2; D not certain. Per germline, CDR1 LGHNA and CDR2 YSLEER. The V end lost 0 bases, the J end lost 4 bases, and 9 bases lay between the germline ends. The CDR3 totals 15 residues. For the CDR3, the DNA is TGCGCCAGCAGCCAAGATCGGCGGTTCACCGGGGAGCTGTTTTTT. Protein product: CASSQDRRFTGELFF.

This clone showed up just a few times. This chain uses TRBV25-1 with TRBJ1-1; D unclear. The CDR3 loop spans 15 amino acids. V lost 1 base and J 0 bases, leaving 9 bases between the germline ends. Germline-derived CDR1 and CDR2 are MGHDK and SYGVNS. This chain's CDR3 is CASSEFRGLNTEAFF. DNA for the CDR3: TGTGCCAGCAGTGAATTTAGAGGGCTGAACACTGAAGCTTTCTTT. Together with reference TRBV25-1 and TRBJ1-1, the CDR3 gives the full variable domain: EADIYQTPRYLVIGTGKKITLECSQTMGHDKMYWYQQDPGMELHLIHYSYGVNSTEKGDLSSESTVSRIRTEHFPLTLESARPSHTSQYLCASSEFRGLNTEAFFGQGTRLTVV.

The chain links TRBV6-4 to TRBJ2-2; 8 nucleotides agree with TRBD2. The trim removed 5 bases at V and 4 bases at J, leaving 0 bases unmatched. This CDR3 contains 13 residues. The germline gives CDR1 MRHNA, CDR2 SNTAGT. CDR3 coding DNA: TGTGCCAGCAGTAGCGGGAGCACCGGGGAGCTGTTTTTT. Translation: CASSSGSTGELFF.

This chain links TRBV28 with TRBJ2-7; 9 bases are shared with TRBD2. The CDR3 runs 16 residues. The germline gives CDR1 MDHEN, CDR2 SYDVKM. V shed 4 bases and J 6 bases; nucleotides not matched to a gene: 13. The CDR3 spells CASSWHGIAGVLEQYF. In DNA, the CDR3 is TGTGCCAGCAGTTGGCATGGAATAGCGGGAGTTCTCGAGCAGTACTTC.

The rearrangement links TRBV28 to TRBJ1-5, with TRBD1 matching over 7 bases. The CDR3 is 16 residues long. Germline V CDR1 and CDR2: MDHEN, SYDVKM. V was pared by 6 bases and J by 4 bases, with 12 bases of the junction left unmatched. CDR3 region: CASRGRTGADNQPQHF. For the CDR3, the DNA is TGTGCCAGCAGAGGGAGAACAGGGGCAGATAATCAGCCCCAGCATTTT.

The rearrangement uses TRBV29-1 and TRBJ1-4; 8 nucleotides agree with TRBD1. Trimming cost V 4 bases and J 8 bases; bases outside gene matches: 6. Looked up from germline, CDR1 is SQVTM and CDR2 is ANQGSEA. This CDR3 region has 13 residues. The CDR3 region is CSVGRDRREKLFF. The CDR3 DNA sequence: TGCAGCGTTGGCCGGGACAGGCGGGAAAAACTGTTTTTT.

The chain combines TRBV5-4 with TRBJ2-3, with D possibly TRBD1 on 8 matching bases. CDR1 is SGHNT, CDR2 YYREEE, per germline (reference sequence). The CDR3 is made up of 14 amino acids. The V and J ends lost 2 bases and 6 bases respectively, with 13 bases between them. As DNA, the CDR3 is TGTGCCAGCAGCTTAAACAGGGGGGGTGATACGCAGTATTTT. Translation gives CASSLNRGGDTQYF. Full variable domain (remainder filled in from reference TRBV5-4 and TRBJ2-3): ETGVTQSPTHLIKTRGQQVTLRCSSQSGHNTVSWYQQALGQGPQFIFQYYREEENGRGNFPPRFSGLQFPNYSSELNVNALELDDSALYLCASSLNRGGDTQYFGPGTRLTVL.